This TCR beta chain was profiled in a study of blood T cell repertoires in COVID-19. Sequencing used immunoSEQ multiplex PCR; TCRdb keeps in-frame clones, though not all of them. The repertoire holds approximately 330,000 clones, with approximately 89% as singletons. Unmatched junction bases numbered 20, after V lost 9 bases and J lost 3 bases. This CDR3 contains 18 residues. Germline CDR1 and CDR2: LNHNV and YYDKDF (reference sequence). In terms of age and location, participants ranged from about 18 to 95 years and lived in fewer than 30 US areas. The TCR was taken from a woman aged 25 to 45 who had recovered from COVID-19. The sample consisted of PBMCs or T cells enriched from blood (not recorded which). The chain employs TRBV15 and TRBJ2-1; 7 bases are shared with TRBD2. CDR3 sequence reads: CATGGAGRSRHLYNEQFF. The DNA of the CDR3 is TGTGCCACGGGGGGAGCGGGACGATCCAGACACCTCTACAATGAGCAGTTCTTC.